This TCR beta chain was recorded in a study of OX40 agonist ivuxolimab in advanced cancers. V dropped 2 bases and J dropped 2 bases, with 0 bases sitting between them. This CDR3 comprises 11 residues. Germline-derived CDR1 and CDR2 are ENHRY and SYGVKD. Measured with immunoSEQ multiplex PCR; TCRdb has only the in-frame clones, and not every one. The data hold tens of thousands of clones, with approximately 88% observed a single time. Study-level points and caveats: At 0.1 to 3.0 mg/kg and by week 6, clonal expansion occurred in CD4+ and CD8+ blood T cells. Averaging showed that CD8+ T cells had more expanded clones than CD4+ did.

A note on this clone: Its antigen is currently unknown.

The starting material was CD4+ or CD8+ T cells sorted from blood, obtained in a trial of the OX40 agonist ivuxolimab. The receptor comes from an adult with an advanced solid tumor such as melanoma, head and neck, liver or kidney cancer. This rearrangement joins TRBV10-3 to TRBJ2-5; the D is unclear. The chain's CDR3 is CAISEQETQYF. The DNA for the CDR3 is TGTGCCATCAGTGAGCAAGAGACCCAGTACTTC.